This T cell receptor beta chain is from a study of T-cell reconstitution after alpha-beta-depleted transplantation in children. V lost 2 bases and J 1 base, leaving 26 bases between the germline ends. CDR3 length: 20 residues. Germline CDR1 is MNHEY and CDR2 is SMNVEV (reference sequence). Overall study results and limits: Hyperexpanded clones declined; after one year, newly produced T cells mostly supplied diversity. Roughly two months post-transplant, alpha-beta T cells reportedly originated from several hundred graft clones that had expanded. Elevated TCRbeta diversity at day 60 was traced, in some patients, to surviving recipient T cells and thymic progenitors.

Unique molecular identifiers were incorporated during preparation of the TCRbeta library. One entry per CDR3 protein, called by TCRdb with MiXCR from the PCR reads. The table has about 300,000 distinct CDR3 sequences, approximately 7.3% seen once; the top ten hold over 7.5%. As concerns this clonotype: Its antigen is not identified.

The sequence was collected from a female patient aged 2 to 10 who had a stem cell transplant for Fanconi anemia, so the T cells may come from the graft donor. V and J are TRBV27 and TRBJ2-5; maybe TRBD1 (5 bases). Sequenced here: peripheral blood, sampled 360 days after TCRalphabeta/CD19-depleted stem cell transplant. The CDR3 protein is CASSLKGSRGVMALQETQYF. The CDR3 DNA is TGTGCCAGCAGTTTAAAAGGCAGTAGGGGCGTTATGGCTCTCCAAGAGACCCAGTACTTC.